This T cell receptor beta chain was profiled in a study of response to subunit inactivated influenza vaccine. Trimming shortened V by 6 bases and J by 4 bases, and 15 bases separated the two germline ends. Germline V lookup: CDR1 LGHNA, CDR2 YSLEER. CDR3 length: 14 amino acids. TCRdb re-analysed the RT-PCR reads in MiXCR, keeping a single row per CDR3 protein. The sample lists 700,000 to 800,000 distinct CDR3 sequences; roughly 18% were seen once. Study outcomes and limitations: Each seasonal influenza vaccination recruits few new T cells, the authors suggested.

Concerning this clonotype: What it recognizes is unknown.

This sequence originates from a middle-aged man who received an inactivated influenza vaccine. The sample here was PBMCs from blood, taken about 5 days after vaccination. J is TRBJ2-5 and V is TRBV4-3; D is possibly TRBD2 (6 bases). CDR3 amino acids: CASSRDLTGETQYF. The DNA of the CDR3 is TGCGCCAGCAGTCGGGACTTAACAGGAGAGACCCAGTACTTC.